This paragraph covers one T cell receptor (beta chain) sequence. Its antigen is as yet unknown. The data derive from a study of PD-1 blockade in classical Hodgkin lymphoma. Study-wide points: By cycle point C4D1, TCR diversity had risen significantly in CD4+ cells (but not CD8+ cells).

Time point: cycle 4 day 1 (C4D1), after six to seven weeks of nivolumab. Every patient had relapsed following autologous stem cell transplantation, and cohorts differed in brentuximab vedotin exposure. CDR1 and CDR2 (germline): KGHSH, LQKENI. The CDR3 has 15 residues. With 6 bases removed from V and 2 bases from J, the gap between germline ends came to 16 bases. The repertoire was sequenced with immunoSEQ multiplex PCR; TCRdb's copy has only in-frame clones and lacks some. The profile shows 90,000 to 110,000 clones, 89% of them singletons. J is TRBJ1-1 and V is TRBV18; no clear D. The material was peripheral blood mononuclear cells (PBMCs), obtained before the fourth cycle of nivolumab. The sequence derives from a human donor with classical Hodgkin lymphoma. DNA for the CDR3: TGTGCCAGCTCCCCCAGGACCGGGAGTAACACTGAAGCTTTCTTT. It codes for CASSPRTGSNTEAFF.